The rows below give T cell receptor beta chains drawn from one sample of a study of early T cells in non-severe SARS-CoV-2 infection. TCRdb reanalysed the 5' RACE reads using MiXCR and keeps one entry per CDR3 protein. This table holds 50,000 to 80,000 distinct CDR3 sequences, more than 7% found once. This material consisted of whole blood, taken at baseline. The receptors come from an adult who was a healthcare worker with PCR-confirmed SARS-CoV-2 infection or an uninfected control (not recorded which). CDR3s include the opening cysteine and the closing phenylalanine or tryptophan. D genes are given only for firm matches. For some rows the clone size is stated as once, few or many, or as a class when expanded; others skip it.

>large|TRBJ2-1|TRBV5-4|NA
TGTGCCAGCAGCTTGGGGCGAGAACAGTACAATGAGCAGTTCTTC
CASSLGREQYNEQFF
>few|TRBJ1-1|TRBV6-6|NA
TGTGCCAGCATCAACCCAGGGAGCACTGAAGCTTTCTTT
CASINPGSTEAFF
>many|TRBJ2-7|TRBV5-4|TRBD1
TGTGCCAGCAGCTCGCCGGGACAGACCTACGAGCAGTACTTC
CASSSPGQTYEQYF
>NA|TRBJ2-1|TRBV20-1|NA
TGCAGTGCTGGGCGTGATTCTTTTGATGAGCAGTTCTTC
CSAGRDSFDEQFF
>NA|TRBJ2-6|TRBV11-2|NA
TGTGCCAGCAGCCCCTATCCCTCTGGGGCCAACGTCCTGACTTTC
CASSPYPSGANVLTF
>NA|TRBJ2-2|TRBV11-2|TRBD2
TGTGCCAGCAGCCCGGGGGGACCTTCCACCGGGGAGCTGTTTTTT
CASSPGGPSTGELFF
>many|TRBJ2-2|TRBV12-3/TRBV12-4|TRBD2
TGTGCCAGCAGTTTATATCCAGCGGGAGTGTCGAGAACCGGGGAGCTGTTTTTT
CASSLYPAGVSRTGELFF
>few|TRBJ2-1|TRBV5-1|TRBD2
TGCGCCAGCAGCTTCACTAGCGGGAGCAATGAGCAGTTCTTC
CASSFTSGSNEQFF
>NA|TRBJ2-5|TRBV7-8|TRBD1
TGTGCCAGCAGCTCGCCGGGACAGGGTTCGCAGACCCAGTACTTC
CASSSPGQGSQTQYF
>NA|TRBJ2-7|TRBV12-3/TRBV12-4|NA
TGTGCCAGCAGCCTCAGGAACGAGCAGTACTTC
CASSLRNEQYF
>few|TRBJ1-4|TRBV7-6|NA
TGTGCCAGCAGCTTAGCTCGGTGTTTCAAAGCTAATGAAAAACTGTTTTTT
CASSLARCFKANEKLFF
>many|TRBJ1-4|TRBV18|NA
TGTGCCAGCTCAACCTCCGGGCAAGGGAGTGAAAAACTGTTTTTT
CASSTSGQGSEKLFF
>few|TRBJ1-6|TRBV12-3/TRBV12-4|TRBD1
TGTGCCAGCAGTTTGGGACAGTCCTTACCCCTCCACTTT
CASSLGQSLPLHF
>NA|TRBJ2-3|TRBV11-2|TRBD1
TGTGCCAGCAGCTCCGGGACAGGGGGGACAGATACGCAGTATTTT
CASSSGTGGTDTQYF
>many|TRBJ2-5|TRBV7-9|NA
TGTGCCGGCAGCTTAGGGTCGCAAGAGACCCAGTACTTC
CAGSLGSQETQYF
>many|TRBJ2-5|TRBV20-1|TRBD2
TGCAGTGCCAAGCTAGGGACTAGCAAACAAGAGACCCAGTACTTC
CSAKLGTSKQETQYF
>NA|TRBJ1-5|TRBV12-3/TRBV12-4|NA
TGTGCCAGCAGTTTCCAGGGGAGAAGCAATCAGCCCCAGCATTTT
CASSFQGRSNQPQHF
>NA|TRBJ1-1|TRBV3-1|NA
TGTGCCAGCAGCCAGGAGACAGGGAACACTGAAGCTTTCTTT
CASSQETGNTEAFF
>few|TRBJ2-3|TRBV6-5|TRBD1
TGTGCCAGCACTAGGACAGGGGGCATGACAGATACGCAGTATTTT
CASTRTGGMTDTQYF
>many|TRBJ2-4|TRBV4-3|NA
TGCGCCAGCAGCCAACGCCCCAGAGGGAATAACATTCAGTACTTC
CASSQRPRGNNIQYF
>NA|TRBJ2-3|TRBV11-2|TRBD2
TGTGCCAGCAGCTTGACCGGGACTAGCGAGCACACAGATACGCAGTATTTT
CASSLTGTSEHTDTQYF
>many|TRBJ2-4|TRBV20-1|NA
TGCAGTGCTGGGCCTAGCGCGTTAGCCAAAAACATTCAGTACTTC
CSAGPSALAKNIQYF
>few|TRBJ2-5|TRBV25-1|TRBD1
TGTGCCAGCAGTGAATGGGACAGGGAGGTCCAGTACTTC
CASSEWDREVQYF
>NA|TRBJ2-5|TRBV7-9|NA
TGTGCCAGCAACCTCGCTAATCAAGAGACCCAGTACTTC
CASNLANQETQYF
>many|TRBJ1-5|TRBV6-2/TRBV6-3|TRBD1
TGTGCCAGCAGTTACGGCCGGACAGGGCGATGGCCCCAGCATTTT
CASSYGRTGRWPQHF
>many|TRBJ2-7|TRBV5-5|NA
TGTGCCAGCAGCTTGGGTCCCGCCGCGGGCGAGCAGTACTTC
CASSLGPAAGEQYF
>few|TRBJ2-5|TRBV5-5|NA
TGTGCCAGCAGCTTGGGACAGTCCCAAGAGACCCAGTACTTC
CASSLGQSQETQYF
>few|TRBJ2-7|TRBV20-1|TRBD2
TGCAGTGCTAGGTTACTAGCGGACACCTACGAGCAGTACTTC
CSARLLADTYEQYF
>NA|TRBJ2-3|TRBV4-3|NA
TGCGCCAGCAGCCAAGGTGTTCCGGGACAAAAAACAGATACGCAGTATTTT
CASSQGVPGQKTDTQYF
>many|TRBJ2-7|TRBV3-1|TRBD1
TGTGCCAGCAGCGAACAGGGGACCTCCTACGAGCAGTACTTC
CASSEQGTSYEQYF
>NA|TRBJ1-3|TRBV10-3|NA
TGTGCCATCGGAAGAGGGGAATCCCTCGGAAACACCATATATTTT
CAIGRGESLGNTIYF
>few|TRBJ2-1|TRBV14|TRBD2
TGTGCCAGCAGCCACCCCACTAGCGGGAGGGCCGGGGAGCAGTTCTTC
CASSHPTSGRAGEQFF
>NA|TRBJ2-5|TRBV20-1|TRBD2
TGCAGTGCTGGACTAGCGGGAGGGATTAAGACCCAGTACTTC
CSAGLAGGIKTQYF
>NA|TRBJ1-2|TRBV4-3|NA
TGCGCCAGCAGCCAAGATCCGAGGGGGACGGACTATGGCTACACCTTC
CASSQDPRGTDYGYTF
>NA|TRBJ2-7|TRBV10-3|TRBD1
TGTGCCATCAGAGGAGGACAGGGTGAATACGAGCAGTACTTC
CAIRGGQGEYEQYF
>NA|TRBJ2-2|TRBV6-5|NA
TGTGCCAGCGCGGGCCCGGTTGCCGGGGAGCTGTTTTTT
CASAGPVAGELFF
>few|TRBJ1-2|TRBV12-3/TRBV12-4|TRBD1
TGTGCCAGCAGTTTACTTCAGGGGGCGGGCTACACCTTC
CASSLLQGAGYTF
>few|TRBJ2-2|TRBV5-6|TRBD2
TGTGCCAGCAGCTGGGGACTAGCGGATACCGGGGAGCTGTTTTTT
CASSWGLADTGELFF
>few|TRBJ2-7|TRBV7-9|TRBD2
TGTGCCAGCAGCTTAGGACTAGCGAGACCAGACGAGCAGTACTTC
CASSLGLARPDEQYF
>few|TRBJ2-5|TRBV11-2|NA
TGTGCCAGCAGCTCTAGAAGTCAGGAGACCCAGTACTTC
CASSSRSQETQYF
>few|TRBJ2-1|TRBV7-6|TRBD2
TGTGCCAGCAGCTTAATCGGGGCTAGCGGGGGGTACAATGAGCAGTTCTTC
CASSLIGASGGYNEQFF
>many|TRBJ2-1|TRBV9|NA
TGTGCCAGCAGCCCTCACGCGGAGGGTGAGCAGTTCTTC
CASSPHAEGEQFF
>many|TRBJ1-1|TRBV7-9|NA
TGTGCCAGCAGCTCTTCGACAGTGAACACTGAAGCTTTCTTT
CASSSSTVNTEAFF
>few|TRBJ1-5|TRBV20-1|TRBD1
TGCAGTGCTAGTCCGGGACAGTATGGCAATCAGCCCCAGCATTTT
CSASPGQYGNQPQHF
>NA|TRBJ2-1|TRBV27|NA
TGTGCCACCAACCTCAAGTTCTCCTCCTACAATGAGCAGTTCTTC
CATNLKFSSYNEQFF
>many|TRBJ2-3|TRBV12-3/TRBV12-4|NA
TGTGCCAGCAGTTTCCGAGATACGCAGTATTTT
CASSFRDTQYF
>few|TRBJ1-2|TRBV4-1|NA
TGCGCCAGCAGCCAAGCAGGGACAAACTATGGCTACACCTTC
CASSQAGTNYGYTF
>many|TRBJ2-1|TRBV29-1|TRBD1
TGCAGCGTTGAAGAGGTCCGGATGCAGGGGGCGTATGAGCAGTTCTTC
CSVEEVRMQGAYEQFF
>many|TRBJ2-2|TRBV30|NA
TGTGCCTGGAGTCAAGCAGCCGGGAGCGGGGAGCTGTTTTTT
CAWSQAAGSGELFF
>few|TRBJ1-1|TRBV10-3|TRBD1
TGTGCCATCAGGGCTGGACAGGACACTGAAGCTTTCTTT
CAIRAGQDTEAFF
>many|TRBJ2-3|TRBV5-4|NA
TGTGCCAGCAGCCCGGCCCCTATCACAGATACGCAGTATTTT
CASSPAPITDTQYF
>NA|TRBJ2-2|TRBV30|NA
TGTGCCTGGAAAGCCTCATCGAACACCGGGGAGCTGTTTTTT
CAWKASSNTGELFF
>NA|TRBJ2-7|TRBV20-1|NA
TGCAGTGCTAGCCCAATCGGGATCCTCCCCTACGAGCAGTACTTC
CSASPIGILPYEQYF